A single sample gave rise to the 10 T cell receptor beta chains below, sequenced in a study of spatial heterogeneity in lung cancer. This sample's time point: blood at routine non-recurrence follow-up after resection. Using its own MiXCR run on the 5' RACE reads, TCRdb lists one record per CDR3 protein. The sample yields some 41,000 distinct CDR3 sequences, 8% to 11% seen once. The sequenced sample was PBMCs, obtained at follow-up. The source of these receptors is a female donor with early-stage non-small cell lung cancer.

The chain carries TRBV4-3 and TRBJ2-5; a weak D match, TRBD1 (6 bases). V lost 3 bases and J lost 5, with 22 bases in between. CDR1 is LGHNA, CDR2 YSLEER, per germline. There are 17 residues in the CDR3. CDR3 residues: CASSQSGGQILGETQYF. In nucleotides, the CDR3 is TGCGCCAGCAGCCAGAGTGGGGGCCAGATATTAGGGGAGACCCAGTACTTC.

In its sample, this clonotype was seen a few times. The J gene is TRBJ2-4, the V gene TRBV6-2 or TRBV6-3, with 9 positions matching TRBD1. Germline lookup yields CDR1 MNHEY and CDR2 SVGEGT. V lost 6 bases and J lost 0; bases outside the gene matches: 15. There are 19 residues in the CDR3. DNA of the CDR3: TGTGCCAGCAGCCCCCGGACAGGGGCCCTACTCCTAGCCAAAAACATTCAGTACTTC. It specifies CASSPRTGALLLAKNIQYF.

This chain joins TRBV6-2 or TRBV6-3 and TRBJ2-7; TRBD1 might be the D (5 bases). The germline gives CDR1 MNHEY, CDR2 SVGEGT. V dropped 2 bases and J dropped 4 bases, with 15 bases sitting between them. The CDR3 is 15 amino acids. CDR3 sequence reads: CASSYRIGRGYEQYF. The CDR3 bases are TGTGCCAGCAGTTACCGGATTGGTAGGGGTTACGAGCAGTACTTC.

This chain connects TRBV5-4 to TRBJ2-3, with TRBD1 matching over 7 bases. CDR3 length: 16 amino acids. CDR1 and CDR2 from the germline V gene are SGHNT and YYREEE (reference sequence). After removal of 4 bases from V and 1 base from J, the junction contained 9 bases not matched to a gene. CDR3 sequence reads: CASSIETGLGTDTQYF. Written as DNA, the CDR3 is TGTGCCAGCAGCATCGAGACAGGGTTGGGCACAGATACGCAGTATTTT.

This clonotype was observed many times. The chain couples TRBV10-3 to TRBJ2-6, with 8 bases fitting TRBD1. CDR1 ENHRY and CDR2 SYGVKD come from the germline V gene. The CDR3 is made up of 16 amino acids. After removal of 8 bases from V and 2 bases from J, the junction contained 8 bases not matched to a gene. CDR3 nucleotides: TGTGCCATCGGACAGGGCAGGCTCGCTGGGGCCAACGTCCTGACTTTC. Translating it yields CAIGQGRLAGANVLTF.

In this sample, this clonotype turned up many times. The V gene is TRBV30, the J gene TRBJ2-7; D not resolved. Trimming removed 4 bases at V and 1 base at J, with 14 bases between. Germline V gene sequence: CDR1 GTSNPN, CDR2 SVGIG (reference sequence). The CDR3 has 14 amino acids. The CDR3 spells CAWIAGRRSYEQYF. In DNA form, the CDR3 reads TGTGCCTGGATTGCTGGTCGCAGATCCTACGAGCAGTACTTC.

This clonotype was counted many times. V gene TRBV10-3 combines with J gene TRBJ1-1; D ambiguous. Germline V gene data show CDR1 as ENHRY and CDR2 as SYGVKD. This CDR3 has 12 residues. Deletions cut 8 bases from V and 5 bases from J, with 12 bases between. CDR3 bases: TGTGCCATCGGGAGTGGGGAAACTGAAGCTTTCTTT. It encodes CAIGSGETEAFF.

This clonotype has at least ten counts. The chain carries TRBV3-1 and TRBJ2-7, with D possibly TRBD2 on 6 matching bases. The CDR3 contains 14 residues. Trimming took off 4 bases at V and 4 bases at J, with 14 bases between the two ends. CDR1 LGHDT and CDR2 YNNKEL come from the germline V gene (reference sequence). CDR3 sequence: CASSPPGLSYEQYF. The CDR3, as DNA: TGTGCCAGCAGCCCGCCGGGACTTTCTTACGAGCAGTACTTC.

The chain uses TRBV7-9 and TRBJ2-1; 7 bases are shared with TRBD2. The trim removed 1 base at V and 6 bases at J, leaving 3 bases unmatched. CDR3 length: 14 amino acids. From germline, CDR1 is SEHNR and CDR2 FQNEAQ (reference sequence). The CDR3 coding sequence is TGTGCCAGCAGCTTAGGCTGGGGGGGCAATGAGCAGTTCTTC. Protein sequence: CASSLGWGGNEQFF.

The gene calls are TRBV7-3 and TRBJ2-1; 8 bases map to TRBD1. CDR1 is SGHTA, CDR2 FQGTGA, per germline. This CDR3 comprises 12 residues. The ends lost 8 bases at V and 5 bases at J; junction bases unmatched: 2. In DNA form, the CDR3 reads TGTGCCAGCGCGGGACAGGACAATGAGCAGTTCTTC. It translates to CASAGQDNEQFF. The whole variable domain, filled in from reference TRBV7-3 and TRBJ2-1, reads GAGVSQTPSNKVTEKGKYVELRCDPISGHTALYWYRQSLGQGPEFLIYFQGTGAADDSGLPNDRFFAVRPEGSVSTLKIQRTERGDSAVYLCASAGQDNEQFFGPGTRLTVL.